These T cell receptor beta chains were read from a single sample in a study of blood T cell repertoires in COVID-19. TCRdb keeps only in-frame clones here, not all; method: immunoSEQ multiplex PCR. The table lists about 210,000 clones, 83% of them singletons. The sample consisted of peripheral blood. These receptors came from a woman aged 40 to 55 with active or convalescent COVID-19. Each CDR3 is given with its conserved first and last residue. D genes are given only for firm matches. The size field is filled for only some rows; it gives once, few, many or a size class.

clone_size | j_call | v_call | d_call | cdr3_aa | cdr3_nt
- | TRBJ1-6 | TRBV28 | - | CASSPTGRGDNSPLHF | TGTGCCAGCAGTCCAACGGGGAGGGGGGATAATTCACCCCTCCACTTT
- | TRBJ2-1 | TRBV9 | TRBD2 | CASSPRLATSHNEQFF | TGTGCCAGCAGCCCGCGACTAGCGACGAGCCACAATGAGCAGTTCTTC
- | TRBJ2-5 | TRBV23-1 | - | CASSQTHDRQTTQETQYF | TGCGCCAGCAGTCAAACCCACGACAGACAAACGACACAAGAGACCCAGTACTTC
- | TRBJ2-3 | TRBV30 | - | CASKVGTSTDTQYF | TGTGCCTCAAAGGTGGGGACAAGCACAGATACGCAGTATTTT
- | TRBJ1-5 | TRBV19 | TRBD1 | CASSRTGLNQPQHF | TGTGCCAGTAGCCGGACAGGGTTAAATCAGCCCCAGCATTTT
- | TRBJ1-6 | TRBV4-1 | - | CASSQDHVVELYNSPLHF | TGCGCCAGCAGCCAAGATCACGTCGTTGAACTCTATAATTCACCCCTCCACTTT
- | TRBJ2-1 | TRBV10-1 | TRBD2 | CASSESRTSGSRYNEQFF | TGCGCCAGCAGTGAGTCTCGGACTAGCGGGAGTAGGTACAATGAGCAGTTCTTC
- | TRBJ2-1 | TRBV3-1/TRBV3-2 | - | CASSQEQGRQSAFF | TGTGCCAGCAGCCAAGAGCAGGGGAGACAGTCGGCGTTCTTC
few | TRBJ2-1 | TRBV24-1 | TRBD2 | CATSERTGPGTSGRILSYNEQFF | TGTGCCACCAGTGAGAGAACAGGGCCCGGGACTAGCGGGAGGATTCTCTCCTACAATGAGCAGTTCTTC
- | TRBJ2-2 | TRBV19 | TRBD2 | CASSKQRDLNTGELFF | TGTGCCAGTAGTAAGCAGCGGGACCTAAACACCGGGGAGCTGTTTTTT
- | TRBJ1-1 | TRBV27 | - | CASRGGNTEAFF | TGTGCCAGCAGGGGAGGGAACACTGAAGCTTTCTTT
medium-sized | TRBJ1-5 | TRBV10-3 | - | CAISESGTTNNQPQHF | TGTGCCATCAGTGAGTCTGGGACAACCAACAATCAGCCCCAGCATTTT
- | TRBJ2-3 | TRBV5-4 | TRBD1 | CASSSRQGGDTQYF | TGTGCCAGCAGCAGTCGACAGGGCGGGGATACGCAGTATTTT
- | TRBJ1-1 | TRBV7-2 | - | CASSLAYRGTEAFF | TGTGCCAGCAGCTTAGCTTACCGGGGGACTGAAGCTTTCTTT
- | TRBJ2-3 | TRBV9 | - | CASSVELRSTDTQYF | TGTGCCAGCAGCGTAGAGTTGAGGAGCACAGATACGCAGTATTTT
- | TRBJ1-4 | TRBV10-1 | - | CASSESRQGRETNEKLFF | TGCGCCAGCAGTGAGTCAAGGCAGGGTAGAGAAACTAATGAAAAACTGTTTTTT
- | TRBJ1-1 | TRBV6-6 | - | CASSWERENTEAFF | TGTGCCAGCAGTTGGGAGCGGGAGAACACTGAAGCTTTCTTT
- | TRBJ1-2 | TRBV9 | - | CASSFRGIDPYGYTF | TGTGCCAGCAGCTTCAGGGGAATAGACCCGTATGGCTACACCTTC
- | TRBJ1-4 | TRBV30 | TRBD1 | CAWSPNRGRDEKLFF | TGTGCCTGGAGTCCGAACAGGGGGCGAGATGAAAAACTGTTTTTT
- | TRBJ2-3 | TRBV6-5 | - | CASSYSNLAGTQYF | TGTGCCAGCAGTTACTCGAACTTAGCCGGTACGCAGTATTTT